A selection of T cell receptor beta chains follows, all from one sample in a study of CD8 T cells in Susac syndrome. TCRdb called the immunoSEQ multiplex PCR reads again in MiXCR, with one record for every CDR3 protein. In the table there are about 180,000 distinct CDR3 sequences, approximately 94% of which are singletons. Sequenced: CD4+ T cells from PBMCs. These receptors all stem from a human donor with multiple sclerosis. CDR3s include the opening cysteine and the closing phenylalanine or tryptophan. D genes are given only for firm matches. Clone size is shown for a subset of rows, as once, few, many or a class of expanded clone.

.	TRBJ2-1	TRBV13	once	CASSLPRSDSDLANEQFF	TGTGCCAGCAGCTTACCCCGCTCGGACTCCGACTTAGCGAATGAGCAGTTCTTC
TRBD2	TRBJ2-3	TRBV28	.	CASPPQRGSTDTQYF	TGTGCCAGCCCCCCTCAGCGGGGCAGCACAGATACGCAGTATTTT
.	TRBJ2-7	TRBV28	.	CASSSAPSFYEQYF	TGTGCCAGCAGCTCCGCTCCGTCGTTCTACGAGCAGTACTTC
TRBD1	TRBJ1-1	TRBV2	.	CASMQGQMNTEAFF	TGTGCCAGCATGCAGGGACAGATGAACACTGAAGCTTTCTTT
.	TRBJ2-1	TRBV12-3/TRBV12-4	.	CASSYNRANEQFF	TGTGCCAGCAGTTACAACCGGGCCAATGAGCAGTTCTTC
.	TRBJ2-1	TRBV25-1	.	CASSERLEQFF	TGTGCCAGCAGTGAACGTCTTGAGCAGTTCTTC
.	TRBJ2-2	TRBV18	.	CASSPGGGTGELFF	TGTGCCAGCTCACCAGGGGGAGGCACCGGGGAGCTGTTTTTT
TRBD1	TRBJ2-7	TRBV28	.	CASSPTLDRGHEQYF	TGTGCCAGCAGTCCAACCCTCGACAGGGGACACGAGCAGTACTTC
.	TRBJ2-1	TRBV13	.	CASSLRAYNEQFF	TGTGCCAGCAGCTTACGGGCCTACAATGAGCAGTTCTTC
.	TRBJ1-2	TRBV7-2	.	CASSLRAKGLGYGYTF	TGTGCCAGCAGCTTGAGGGCTAAGGGCTTGGGCTATGGCTACACCTTC
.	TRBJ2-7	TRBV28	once	CASSPGPAPYEQYF	TGTGCCAGCAGTCCTGGACCAGCGCCCTACGAGCAGTACTTC
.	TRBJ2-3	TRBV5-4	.	CASSLLGGRRDTQYF	TGTGCCAGCAGCTTATTGGGGGGGCGGCGGGATACGCAGTATTTT
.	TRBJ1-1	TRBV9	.	CASSRDMTTEAFF	TGTGCCAGCAGCCGCGACATGACCACTGAAGCTTTCTTT
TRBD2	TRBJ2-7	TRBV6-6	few	CASSSQRGAPYEQYF	TGTGCCAGCAGTTCTCAGCGGGGGGCCCCCTACGAGCAGTACTTC
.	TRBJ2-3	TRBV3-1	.	CASSSSEDTQYF	TGTGCCAGCAGCAGTAGCGAGGATACGCAGTATTTT
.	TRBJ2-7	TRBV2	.	CASDRSYEQYF	TGTGCCAGCGACAGATCCTACGAGCAGTACTTC
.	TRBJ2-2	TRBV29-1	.	CSVVAGGSQGSGELFF	TGCAGCGTTGTTGCCGGGGGGTCACAGGGCAGCGGGGAGCTGTTTTTT
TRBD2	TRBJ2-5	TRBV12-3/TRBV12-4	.	CASRGTSGRETQYF	TGTGCCAGCAGGGGGACTAGCGGGAGAGAGACCCAGTACTTC
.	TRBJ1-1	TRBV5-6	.	CASSLFNSLNTEAFF	TGTGCCAGCAGCTTGTTTAACAGTTTGAACACTGAAGCTTTCTTT
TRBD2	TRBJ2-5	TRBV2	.	CATQGGAYETQYF	TGTGCCACCCAGGGAGGGGCTTATGAGACCCAGTACTTC
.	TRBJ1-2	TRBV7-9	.	CASSGGTPEGGYTF	TGTGCCAGCAGCGGCGGGACACCGGAAGGCGGCTACACCTTC
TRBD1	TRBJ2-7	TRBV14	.	CASSQVSGQGPVEQYF	TGTGCCAGCAGCCAAGTTTCCGGACAGGGGCCCGTTGAGCAGTACTTC
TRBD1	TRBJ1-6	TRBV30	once	CAWGAGGDSPLHF	TGTGCCTGGGGGGCAGGGGGCGATTCACCCCTCCACTTT
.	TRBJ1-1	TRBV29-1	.	CSVAGMWNTEAFF	TGCAGCGTTGCCGGAATGTGGAACACTGAAGCTTTCTTT
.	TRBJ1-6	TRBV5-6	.	CASSFRATRVPLHF	TGTGCCAGCAGCTTTAGGGCTACCCGCGTCCCCCTCCACTTT
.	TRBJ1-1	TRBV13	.	CASSYDEGAYTEAFF	TGTGCCAGCAGCTACGACGAAGGGGCCTACACTGAAGCTTTCTTT
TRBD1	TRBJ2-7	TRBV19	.	CASSMNKDRGNYEQYF	TGTGCCAGTAGTATGAATAAGGACAGGGGGAACTACGAGCAGTACTTC
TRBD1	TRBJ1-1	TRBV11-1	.	CASLTRGRDTEAFF	TGTGCCAGCCTAACAAGGGGGCGAGACACTGAAGCTTTCTTT
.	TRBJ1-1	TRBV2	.	CASNVVGTEAFF	TGTGCCAGCAACGTGGTTGGCACTGAAGCTTTCTTT
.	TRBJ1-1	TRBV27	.	CASAVRDNTEAFF	TGTGCCAGCGCAGTCCGGGACAACACTGAAGCTTTCTTT
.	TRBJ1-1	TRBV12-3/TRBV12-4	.	CASSLGTLETEAFF	TGTGCCAGCAGTTTGGGCACTCTAGAGACTGAAGCTTTCTTT
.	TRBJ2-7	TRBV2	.	CASIGQQLGYEQYF	TGTGCCAGCATAGGGCAACAACTGGGGTACGAGCAGTACTTC
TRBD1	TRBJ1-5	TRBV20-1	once	CSASGQGNQPQHF	TGCAGTGCTAGTGGACAGGGGAATCAGCCCCAGCATTTT
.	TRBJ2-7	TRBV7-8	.	CASSLGAGKGYEQYF	TGTGCCAGCAGCTTAGGGGCAGGGAAAGGCTACGAGCAGTACTTC
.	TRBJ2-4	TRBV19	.	CASSNRHEGSIAKNIQYF	TGTGCCAGTAGTAACCGTCATGAGGGCTCAATAGCCAAAAACATTCAGTACTTC
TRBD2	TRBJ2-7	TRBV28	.	CASSLGREGSYEQYF	TGTGCCAGCAGTTTGGGACGGGAGGGGTCCTACGAGCAGTACTTC
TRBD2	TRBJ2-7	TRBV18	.	CASSGTGLQAYEQYF	TGTGCCAGCTCAGGAACGGGACTACAGGCCTACGAGCAGTACTTC
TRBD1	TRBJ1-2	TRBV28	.	CASSKGQLYGYTF	TGTGCCAGCAGCAAGGGACAGCTCTATGGCTACACCTTC
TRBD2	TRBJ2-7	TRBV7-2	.	CASSPSSGGTYEQYF	TGTGCCAGCAGCCCGTCTAGCGGGGGAACCTACGAGCAGTACTTC
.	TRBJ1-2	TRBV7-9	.	CASSSDPGHRAYGYTF	TGTGCCAGCAGCTCCGACCCGGGACACCGAGCTTATGGCTACACCTTC
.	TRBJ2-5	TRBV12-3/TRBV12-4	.	CASSLFQKTQYF	TGTGCCAGCAGTTTATTCCAGAAGACCCAGTACTTC
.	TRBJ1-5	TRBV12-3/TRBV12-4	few	CASSPLAASSNQPQHF	TGTGCCAGCAGTCCCCTTGCAGCTAGTAGCAATCAGCCCCAGCATTTT
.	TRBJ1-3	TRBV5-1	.	CASSLRQGTAGNTIYF	TGCGCCAGCAGCTTGAGGCAGGGAACGGCTGGAAACACCATATATTTT
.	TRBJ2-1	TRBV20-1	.	CRPSRGPNEQFF	TGCAGGCCAAGCCGGGGGCCAAATGAGCAGTTCTTC
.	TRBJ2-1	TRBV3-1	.	CASSSWPSPYNEQFF	TGTGCCAGCAGCTCCTGGCCCTCCCCCTACAATGAGCAGTTCTTC
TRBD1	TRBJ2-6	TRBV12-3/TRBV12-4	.	CASSGIGGAGANVLTF	TGTGCCAGCAGTGGAATAGGGGGCGCCGGGGCCAACGTCCTGACTTTC
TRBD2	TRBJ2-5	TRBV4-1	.	CASSQLGLAGVETQYF	TGCGCCAGCAGCCAGTTGGGACTAGCGGGGGTCGAGACCCAGTACTTC
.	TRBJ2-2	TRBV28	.	CASRIDITGARYSGELFF	TGTGCCAGCAGAATTGACATAACCGGGGCCAGATACTCCGGGGAGCTGTTTTTT
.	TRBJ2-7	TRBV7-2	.	CASSLRSRGTHYEQYF	TGTGCCAGCAGCTTAAGAAGCAGAGGTACCCACTACGAGCAGTACTTC
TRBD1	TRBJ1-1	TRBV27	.	CASSPQQGAVTEAFF	TGTGCCAGCAGCCCTCAACAGGGGGCTGTGACTGAAGCTTTCTTT